The T cell receptor (beta chain) described here comes from a study of shared clonotypes between healthy human individuals. Study-wide results and caveats: In having few donors, the study represented limited genetic and exposure-history diversity. Blood alone was sampled, and tissue repertoires likely differ.

This clone was recorded a few times. Antigen: not known. TCRdb keeps only in-frame clones here, not all; method: immunoSEQ multiplex PCR. The repertoire holds 640,000 or so clones, with about two thirds as singletons. The clonotype originates from a woman in her 30s in good health. The sample comprised memory CD4+ T cells sorted from blood. Subset of the sample: CD45RA-negative fraction.

The CDR3 DNA follows: TGTGCCAGCAGCGTAGAAAACGAGTTAGCGGGAGGGAGCACAGATACGCAGTATTTT. It is translated as CASSVENELAGGSTDTQYF. The chain couples TRBV9 to TRBJ2-3, with 11 bases lining up with TRBD2. The V gene's germline CDR1 is SGDLS and CDR2 YYNGEE. This CDR3 comprises 19 residues. The V gene end was trimmed by 0 bases and the J gene end by 0 bases; junction bases not matched to a gene: 9.